This T cell receptor (beta chain) was recovered during a study of metastatic and nonmetastatic thyroid tumors. Study at large: The comparison covered peripheral blood and tumor or nodule tissue in malignant and benign thyroid patients.

Via MiXCR, TCRdb re-called the PCR reads. The sample records about 14,000 clones, 3.6% being singletons. The CDR3 runs to 15 residues. The germline CDR1 and CDR2 sequences are DFQATT and SNEGSKA (reference sequence). Trimming removed 6 bases at V and 0 bases at J, with 18 bases between. The entire patient cohort was treatment-naive prior to thyroid surgery. The sequenced sample was tumor tissue. This chain joins TRBV20-1 and TRBJ2-7; possibly TRBD1 or TRBD2 for D (5 bases each). The receptor was isolated from a female donor with papillary thyroid cancer or a benign thyroid nodule (not recorded which). Some clones in this sample may be carry-over from other donors' samples. CDR3 loop: CSAENPGRSSYEQYF. The CDR3, as DNA: TGCAGTGCCGAAAACCCGGGACGTAGCTCCTACGAGCAGTACTTC.